This entry features one T cell receptor beta chain sequence. No antigen is known for it. Per germline, CDR1 MNHNS and CDR2 SASEGT. Trimming stripped 1 base from V and 7 bases from J, with 16 bases between. The CDR3 sequence is 15 residues long. Only Caucasian adults living in Nashville, Tennessee served as donors. Genomic DNA from each subset was divided evenly over several immunoSEQ plates. Authors' methods: ImmunoSEQ junction-only sequences lacked quality scores, so their filtering differed. Clones were read by immunoSEQ multiplex PCR, and TCRdb kept only the in-frame ones, dropping some. The V and J calls and the clone size are those of that table, but D and trimming were determined from the DNA. The sample records some 1,400,000 clones, around 97% being singletons. The data were obtained in a study of shared clonotypes between healthy human individuals. Study-wide findings and caveats: Estimated richness values were generally larger in naive subsets than in memory subsets.

The V and J genes are TRBV6-1 and TRBJ2-5; D is possibly TRBD1 or TRBD2 (5 bases each). Sequencing used naive CD4+ T cells sorted from blood. Stated subset: CD45RA+ positively selected. The clonotype originates from a man aged 30 to 39 in good health. CDR3 sequence: CASSEVHYRTATQYF. CDR3 DNA: TGTGCCAGCAGTGAAGTTCATTACAGGACTGCGACCCAGTACTTC.